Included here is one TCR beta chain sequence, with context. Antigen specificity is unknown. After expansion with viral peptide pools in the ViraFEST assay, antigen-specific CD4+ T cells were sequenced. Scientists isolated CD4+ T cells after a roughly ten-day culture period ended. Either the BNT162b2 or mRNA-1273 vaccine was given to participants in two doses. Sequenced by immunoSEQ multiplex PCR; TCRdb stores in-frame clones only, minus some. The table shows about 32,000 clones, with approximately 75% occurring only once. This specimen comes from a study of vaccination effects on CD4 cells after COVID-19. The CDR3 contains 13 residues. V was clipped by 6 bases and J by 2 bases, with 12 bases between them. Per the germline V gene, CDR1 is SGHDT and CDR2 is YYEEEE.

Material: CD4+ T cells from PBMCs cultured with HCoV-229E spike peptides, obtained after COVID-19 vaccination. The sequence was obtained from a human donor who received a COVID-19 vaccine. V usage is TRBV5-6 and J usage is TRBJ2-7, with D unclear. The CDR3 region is CASKDGSAYEQYF. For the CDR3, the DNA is TGTGCCAGCAAGGACGGATCCGCCTACGAGCAGTACTTC.